A selection of T cell receptor beta chains follows, all from one sample in a study of cytomegalovirus exposure and HLA in healthy donors. The data were produced by immunoSEQ multiplex PCR, yet TCRdb's version contains in-frame clones alone and is incomplete. The data contain some 90,000 clones, 75% to 90% of them singletons. The specimen sequenced was PBMCs. The source of these receptors is a man over 45 in good health and CMV-seropositive. The CDR3 runs from the conserved cysteine through the conserved F or W. Each record gives: clone size, D gene, V gene, J gene, CDR3 protein, CDR3 DNA. D genes are given only for firm matches. The size field is filled for only some rows; it gives once, few, many or a size class.

clone size: few; D gene: TRBD1; V gene: TRBV6-1; J gene: TRBJ2-2; CDR3 protein: CASNPGQGSSGELFF; CDR3 DNA: TGTGCCAGCAACCCCGGACAGGGAAGTTCCGGGGAGCTGTTTTTT
clone size: many; D gene: .; V gene: TRBV7-8; J gene: TRBJ2-3; CDR3 protein: CASSLGSSTDTQYF; CDR3 DNA: TGTGCCAGCAGCTTAGGTAGCAGCACAGATACGCAGTATTTT
clone size: .; D gene: .; V gene: TRBV4-2; J gene: TRBJ2-7; CDR3 protein: CASSTQTVWRRTATYEQYF; CDR3 DNA: TGTGCCAGCAGCACCCAAACCGTCTGGCGGAGGACAGCAACCTACGAGCAGTACTTC
clone size: .; D gene: .; V gene: TRBV5-5; J gene: TRBJ1-5; CDR3 protein: CASSSGDGGQPQHF; CDR3 DNA: TGTGCCAGCAGCTCAGGGGATGGGGGTCAGCCCCAGCATTTT
clone size: .; D gene: TRBD1; V gene: TRBV6-1; J gene: TRBJ1-5; CDR3 protein: CASIPGQGFQPQHF; CDR3 DNA: TGTGCCAGCATTCCGGGACAGGGTTTCCAGCCCCAGCATTTT
clone size: .; D gene: TRBD2; V gene: TRBV6-7; J gene: TRBJ2-7; CDR3 protein: CASSYRGGRSYEQYF; CDR3 DNA: TGTGCCAGCAGTTACCGGGGGGGCCGCTCCTACGAGCAGTACTTC
clone size: .; D gene: .; V gene: TRBV2; J gene: TRBJ1-5; CDR3 protein: CASKRGNQPQHF; CDR3 DNA: TGTGCCAGCAAGAGGGGCAATCAGCCCCAGCATTTT
clone size: .; D gene: TRBD1; V gene: TRBV5-3; J gene: TRBJ1-1; CDR3 protein: CARSKQRQGEGEAFF; CDR3 DNA: TGTGCCAGAAGCAAGCAAAGACAGGGGGAAGGTGAAGCTTTCTTT
clone size: .; D gene: .; V gene: TRBV27; J gene: TRBJ1-1; CDR3 protein: CASSPGGPAAFF; CDR3 DNA: TGTGCCAGCAGTCCCGGGGGACCTGCAGCTTTCTTT
clone size: .; D gene: TRBD1; V gene: TRBV5-4; J gene: TRBJ1-2; CDR3 protein: CASSSTGRWGYTF; CDR3 DNA: TGTGCCAGCAGCTCGACAGGGAGATGGGGCTACACCTTC
clone size: once; D gene: TRBD1; V gene: TRBV7-2; J gene: TRBJ2-1; CDR3 protein: CASSLVGQGDNEQFF; CDR3 DNA: TGTGCCAGCAGCTTAGTAGGTCAGGGGGACAATGAGCAGTTCTTC
clone size: .; D gene: TRBD1; V gene: TRBV5-1; J gene: TRBJ2-3; CDR3 protein: CASSPRLPGQVPYF; CDR3 DNA: TGCGCCAGCAGCCCCCGCCTCCCGGGACAGGTTCCGTATTTT
clone size: .; D gene: TRBD2; V gene: TRBV18; J gene: TRBJ2-7; CDR3 protein: CASSPLGGGFYEQYF; CDR3 DNA: TGTGCCAGCTCACCCCTCGGGGGGGGATTCTACGAGCAGTACTTC
clone size: .; D gene: .; V gene: TRBV6-6; J gene: TRBJ1-2; CDR3 protein: CASSYSPYYGYTF; CDR3 DNA: TGTGCCAGCAGTTACTCTCCCTACTATGGCTACACCTTC
clone size: once; D gene: TRBD2; V gene: TRBV30; J gene: TRBJ2-1; CDR3 protein: CAWGTLAGEQFF; CDR3 DNA: TGTGCCTGGGGCACCCTAGCGGGTGAGCAGTTCTTC
clone size: .; D gene: .; V gene: TRBV2; J gene: TRBJ2-2; CDR3 protein: CASSEARLGRNTGELFF; CDR3 DNA: TGTGCCAGCAGTGAAGCGCGGTTGGGGCGGAACACCGGGGAGCTGTTTTTT
clone size: .; D gene: TRBD1; V gene: TRBV15; J gene: TRBJ1-5; CDR3 protein: CATSGAGTAPNQPQHF; CDR3 DNA: TGTGCCACCAGCGGAGCCGGGACAGCACCTAATCAGCCCCAGCATTTT
clone size: .; D gene: TRBD1; V gene: TRBV5-4; J gene: TRBJ1-2; CDR3 protein: CASSLKGAGGYTF; CDR3 DNA: TGTGCCAGCAGCTTAAAGGGGGCAGGTGGCTACACCTTC
clone size: .; D gene: .; V gene: TRBV19; J gene: TRBJ1-1; CDR3 protein: CASTSSGQGYTEAFF; CDR3 DNA: TGTGCCAGTACCTCCTCCGGGCAGGGTTACACTGAAGCTTTCTTT
clone size: .; D gene: .; V gene: TRBV15; J gene: TRBJ2-7; CDR3 protein: CATSRARSTHEQYF; CDR3 DNA: TGTGCCACCAGCAGAGCTAGGAGTACCCACGAGCAGTACTTC
clone size: .; D gene: .; V gene: TRBV5-1; J gene: TRBJ2-3; CDR3 protein: CASSPREARTDTQYF; CDR3 DNA: TGCGCCAGCAGCCCGAGGGAAGCGCGCACAGATACGCAGTATTTT
clone size: few; D gene: .; V gene: TRBV7-9; J gene: TRBJ1-1; CDR3 protein: CASKKLVNTEAFF; CDR3 DNA: TGTGCCAGCAAAAAATTAGTGAACACTGAAGCTTTCTTT
clone size: .; D gene: TRBD1; V gene: TRBV6-5; J gene: TRBJ1-2; CDR3 protein: CASSSSTGINYGYTF; CDR3 DNA: TGTGCCAGCAGTTCCTCGACAGGGATTAACTATGGCTACACCTTC
clone size: .; D gene: TRBD2; V gene: TRBV18; J gene: TRBJ2-1; CDR3 protein: CASSPGLAGANEQFF; CDR3 DNA: TGTGCCAGCTCACCGGGACTAGCGGGAGCCAATGAGCAGTTCTTC
clone size: .; D gene: TRBD1; V gene: TRBV7-3; J gene: TRBJ1-1; CDR3 protein: CASSSTRGTEAFF; CDR3 DNA: TGTGCCAGCAGCTCCACCAGGGGGACTGAAGCTTTCTTT
clone size: .; D gene: .; V gene: TRBV7-9; J gene: TRBJ2-3; CDR3 protein: CASSFRDSRTDTQYF; CDR3 DNA: TGTGCCAGCAGCTTCCGGGACTCACGCACAGATACGCAGTATTTT
clone size: .; D gene: TRBD2; V gene: TRBV7-9; J gene: TRBJ2-1; CDR3 protein: CASPLAGGRDNEQFF; CDR3 DNA: TGTGCCAGTCCCCTAGCGGGAGGGAGGGACAATGAGCAGTTCTTC
clone size: .; D gene: .; V gene: TRBV9; J gene: TRBJ2-1; CDR3 protein: CASSPRWYSDEQFF; CDR3 DNA: TGTGCCAGCAGCCCTCGTTGGTACTCGGATGAGCAGTTCTTC
clone size: .; D gene: .; V gene: TRBV30; J gene: TRBJ1-1; CDR3 protein: CAWSVRRGRVDMNTEAFF; CDR3 DNA: TGTGCCTGGAGTGTACGTCGCGGGAGGGTAGATATGAACACTGAAGCTTTCTTT
clone size: .; D gene: TRBD1; V gene: TRBV6-5; J gene: TRBJ1-1; CDR3 protein: CASSYDGQGRWSEAFF; CDR3 DNA: TGTGCCAGCAGTTACGACGGACAGGGGAGGTGGTCTGAAGCTTTCTTT
clone size: .; D gene: TRBD1; V gene: TRBV6-5; J gene: TRBJ1-2; CDR3 protein: CASSYSWQGAGGYTF; CDR3 DNA: TGTGCCAGCAGTTACTCGTGGCAGGGGGCGGGGGGCTACACCTTC
clone size: .; D gene: TRBD1; V gene: TRBV30; J gene: TRBJ1-1; CDR3 protein: CAGQGAVLDTEAFF; CDR3 DNA: TGTGCTGGACAGGGGGCTGTGTTGGACACTGAAGCTTTCTTT
clone size: .; D gene: TRBD1; V gene: TRBV7-8; J gene: TRBJ1-1; CDR3 protein: CASSRQGARTEAFF; CDR3 DNA: TGTGCCAGCTCGAGACAGGGGGCGCGGACTGAAGCTTTCTTT
clone size: .; D gene: .; V gene: TRBV30; J gene: TRBJ2-5; CDR3 protein: CAWSVHEGPGTQYF; CDR3 DNA: TGTGCCTGGAGTGTACATGAGGGTCCGGGGACCCAGTACTTC
clone size: .; D gene: .; V gene: TRBV5-4; J gene: TRBJ2-5; CDR3 protein: CASSPLVAGEETQYF; CDR3 DNA: TGTGCCAGCAGCCCCCTGGTTGCAGGGGAAGAGACCCAGTACTTC
clone size: once; D gene: .; V gene: TRBV7-2; J gene: TRBJ1-6; CDR3 protein: CASSLRAGRYNSPLHF; CDR3 DNA: TGTGCCAGCAGCTTAAGGGCAGGGCGATATAATTCACCCCTCCACTTT
clone size: .; D gene: TRBD2; V gene: TRBV7-9; J gene: TRBJ2-7; CDR3 protein: CASSPSLAGLGEQYF; CDR3 DNA: TGTGCCAGCAGCCCCTCATTAGCGGGACTTGGCGAGCAGTACTTC
clone size: .; D gene: .; V gene: TRBV7-6; J gene: TRBJ2-6; CDR3 protein: CASRHLKVGANVLTF; CDR3 DNA: TGTGCCAGCAGACACCTGAAAGTTGGGGCCAACGTCCTGACTTTC
clone size: .; D gene: .; V gene: TRBV30; J gene: TRBJ1-1; CDR3 protein: CAWSVPPGIAEAFF; CDR3 DNA: TGTGCCTGGAGTGTACCGCCGGGTATTGCGGAAGCTTTCTTT
clone size: .; D gene: .; V gene: TRBV7-9; J gene: TRBJ1-1; CDR3 protein: CASSLLQGNTEAFF; CDR3 DNA: TGTGCCAGCAGCTTACTTCAGGGGAACACTGAAGCTTTCTTT
clone size: .; D gene: .; V gene: TRBV30; J gene: TRBJ2-7; CDR3 protein: CAWSVGTYEQYF; CDR3 DNA: TGTGCCTGGAGTGTAGGGACTTACGAGCAGTACTTC
clone size: .; D gene: .; V gene: TRBV19; J gene: TRBJ1-5; CDR3 protein: CASSDLPGEPQHF; CDR3 DNA: TGTGCCAGTAGTGATCTACCCGGGGAGCCCCAGCATTTT
clone size: .; D gene: .; V gene: TRBV7-9; J gene: TRBJ1-1; CDR3 protein: CASRSDRIEAFF; CDR3 DNA: TGTGCCAGCAGGTCAGACAGGATTGAAGCTTTCTTT